These 28 T cell receptor beta chains were sequenced from one sample in a study of regulatory T cells in long-lasting Graves disease. The time point here: newly diagnosed GD, antithyroid drugs for less than 3 months. PBMCs provided the RNA from which the TCR library was made. iRepertoire HTBI primers and Arm-PCR of CDR3 regions built TCR beta libraries. TCRdb independently ran MiXCR on the multiplex PCR reads; one entry per CDR3 protein. The table has about 530,000 distinct CDR3 sequences, around 16% seen once. This sample also appeared in a second study, on T cells in Graves' hyperthyroidism and ophthalmopathy.

This specimen consisted of peripheral blood mononuclear cells (PBMCs), obtained at new diagnosis, from a patient treated with antithyroid drugs. These receptors came from a woman aged 35 to 60 with Graves disease.

For this clonotype: Relative to the germline gene, one junction end is altered; a read error may explain this. This chain connects TRBV19 to TRBJ2-2, with 7 bases lining up with TRBD2. Germline CDR1 reads LNHDA; CDR2 reads SQIVND (reference sequence). The CDR3 totals 11 residues. The CDR3 sequence is CASTSLRELFF. The CDR3 DNA reads as TGTGCCAGTACCTCCTTGCGGGAGTTGTTTTTT.

The chain is built from TRBV11-2 and TRBJ1-4; D unclear. Germline V gene sequence: CDR1 SGHAT, CDR2 FQNNGV. Trimming pared 1 base from V and 8 bases from J, leaving 14 bases between. This CDR3 has 15 residues. The CDR3: CASSLAMGRGEKLFF. CDR3 DNA: TGTGCCAGCAGCTTAGCCATGGGTCGTGGGGAAAAACTGTTTTTT.

A single count supports this clonotype. V is TRBV12-3 or TRBV12-4 and J is TRBJ2-7; 8 nucleotides match TRBD1. V lost 3 bases, J lost 1 base, and 5 bases stayed unmatched. The CDR3 length is 15 residues. The CDR3 DNA reads TGTGCCAGCAGTTTTGCCGGACAGGGATCCTACGAGCAGTACTTC. Its protein is CASSFAGQGSYEQYF.

This clonotype was counted many times. The CDR3 nucleotides read TGTGCCAGCAGTGCCCGGGTCAACGAGCAGTACTTC. Protein sequence: CASSARVNEQYF. The chain combines TRBV12-3 or TRBV12-4 with TRBJ2-7; no firm D call. This CDR3 contains 12 residues. The V gene lost 5 bases and the J gene lost 5 bases, with 10 bases spanning the gap.

The chain has TRBV10-3 and TRBJ1-2; D is perhaps TRBD1 (5 bases). Trimming took 0 bases from V and 8 from J, leaving 13 bases between them. Germline-derived CDR1 and CDR2 are ENHRY and SYGVKD. The CDR3 length is 14 residues. The CDR3 here is CAISESVGHLGYTF. DNA of the CDR3: TGTGCCATCAGTGAGTCGGTTGGACATCTCGGCTACACCTTC.

This clonotype has at least ten counts. The chain recombines TRBV10-3 with TRBJ1-3; weak D call: TRBD1 (5 bases). This CDR3 is 15 amino acids long. V lost 6 bases and J lost 0, with 12 bases in between. The germline gives CDR1 ENHRY, CDR2 SYGVKD. The DNA of the CDR3 is TGTGCCATCAGAGAGACAGCACTCTCTGGAAACACCATATATTTT. Its translation: CAIRETALSGNTIYF.

Regarding this clonotype: A much more abundant neighbour one base away suggests this may be a read error. This chain joins TRBV10-3 and TRBJ1-2, with 7 nucleotides matching TRBD1. J gave up 4 bases and V 6 bases, and 2 bases lay outside the gene matches. The CDR3 sequence is 12 residues long. CDR1 ENHRY and CDR2 SYGVKD come from the germline V gene. The CDR3 coding sequence is TGTGCCATCAGCTCAGGGGGCTATGGCTACACCTTC. It codes for CAISSGGYGYTF.

The V call is TRBV3-1, the J call TRBJ2-7; 11 bases agree with TRBD2. Per germline, CDR1 LGHDT and CDR2 YNNKEL (reference sequence). V lost 5 bases, J lost 5 bases, and 8 bases stayed unmatched. This CDR3 is built from 15 residues. CDR3 amino acids: CASSTFSGGADEQYF. The CDR3 nucleotides read TGTGCCAGCAGCACCTTTAGCGGGGGGGCCGACGAGCAGTACTTC.

This clonotype was seen a handful of times. J is TRBJ2-1 and V is TRBV20-1; 10 positions agree with TRBD2. Germline V CDR1 and CDR2: DFQATT, SNEGSKA (reference sequence). This CDR3 is built from 14 residues. The J segment lost 3 bases and the V segment lost 5 bases, leaving 4 bases of the junction unmatched. CDR3 sequence: CSAATSGVYNEQFF. In DNA, the CDR3 is TGCAGTGCTGCCACTAGCGGGGTCTACAATGAGCAGTTCTTC.

In this sample, this clonotype turned up many times. The chain carries TRBV12-3 or TRBV12-4 and TRBJ2-1; 10 bases agree with TRBD2. The CDR3 is 18 residues long. Losses at the gene ends were 1 base for V and 8 bases for J; bases not matched to a gene: 14. CDR3 residues: CASSLEAGGTGTLDEQFF. DNA for the CDR3: TGTGCCAGCAGTTTAGAAGCGGGGGGGACTGGGACGTTGGATGAGCAGTTCTTC.

This clonotype occurred a few times. The CDR3 sequence is CASGADGNTIYF. The DNA of the CDR3 is TGCGCCAGCGGGGCAGATGGAAACACCATATATTTT. This chain links TRBV5-1 with TRBJ1-3, with D perhaps matching TRBD1 (5 bases). V dropped 7 bases and J dropped 3 bases, with 8 bases sitting between them. This CDR3 has 12 residues. Germline V gene data show CDR1 as SGHRS and CDR2 as YFSETQ.

This clonotype showed up many times. This chain joins TRBV6-1 and TRBJ1-1; a weak D match, TRBD1 (6 bases). Germline CDR1 is MNHNS and CDR2 is SASEGT. Trimming took off 7 bases at V and 0 bases at J, with 18 bases between the two ends. The CDR3 is 16 residues long. The CDR3 region is CASTPGLGHLNTEAFF. In nucleotides, the CDR3 is TGTGCCAGCACCCCTGGGCTGGGACACCTGAACACTGAAGCTTTCTTT.

This clonotype has ten or more counts. This chain joins TRBV30 and TRBJ1-6, with 10 bases matching TRBD1. V shed 1 base, J shed 7 bases, and the junction held 1 base outside the gene matches. Germline loops: CDR1 GTSNPN, CDR2 SVGIG (reference sequence). This CDR3 region has 14 residues. The CDR3 region has the DNA TGTGCCTGGAGTGCGGGACAGGGGAATTCACCCCTCCACTTT. Protein product: CAWSAGQGNSPLHF.

This clonotype was counted many times. The chain couples TRBV3-1 to TRBJ2-3; 10 nucleotides agree with TRBD2. The CDR3 covers 15 residues. Germline V lookup: CDR1 LGHDT, CDR2 YNNKEL (reference sequence). The trim removed 4 bases at V and 2 bases at J, leaving 3 bases unmatched. The CDR3, as DNA: TGTGCCAGCAGCCCACTAGCGGGGACCACAGATACGCAGTATTTT. It translates to CASSPLAGTTDTQYF.

This clonotype was seen ten or more times. The chain combines TRBV5-1 with TRBJ2-7; 11 nucleotides align to TRBD1. The V gene end was trimmed by 3 bases and the J gene end by 5 bases; junction bases not matched to a gene: 10. Germline V gives CDR1 SGHRS, CDR2 YFSETQ. This CDR3 spans 16 amino acids. CDR3 protein: CASSSISGTGGDEQYF. In DNA form, the CDR3 reads TGCGCCAGCAGCTCTATATCCGGGACAGGGGGAGACGAGCAGTACTTC.

This clonotype was recorded at least ten times. One junction end does not reproduce the germline sequence, and a read error may be involved. The V and J genes are TRBV5-1 and TRBJ2-5; D is possibly TRBD1 (5 bases). There are 14 residues in the CDR3. Germline CDR1 and CDR2: SGHRS and YFSETQ. The CDR3 spells CASSLSKGQETQYF. CDR3 bases: TGTGCCAGCAGTTTGTCGAAGGGGCAAGAGACCCAGTACTTC.

The chain carries TRBV20-1 and TRBJ1-3; D gene uncertain. In germline, CDR1 is DFQATT, CDR2 SNEGSKA (reference sequence). V lost 6 bases to trimming and J lost 4 bases, with 13 bases between them. This CDR3 region has 13 residues. The CDR3 loop reads CSAADPLGNTIYF. CDR3 DNA sequence: TGCAGTGCGGCAGATCCGTTAGGAAACACCATATATTTT.

This clonotype was counted at least ten times. The gene calls are TRBV3-1 and TRBJ1-1; tentatively, D is TRBD1 (5 bases). Germline assignment: CDR1 LGHDT and CDR2 YNNKEL (reference sequence). This CDR3 has 15 residues. Between the trimmed V and J ends, which lost 0 bases and 5 bases, there was a span of 13 bases. The CDR3 loop reads CASSQDLWGRTEAFF. CDR3 DNA: TGTGCCAGCAGCCAAGATTTATGGGGACGAACTGAAGCTTTCTTT.

The rearrangement uses TRBV12-3 or TRBV12-4 and TRBJ2-1; 8 bases match TRBD2. The V segment lost 6 bases and the J segment 5 bases; nucleotides outside the gene matches: 9. This CDR3 spans 15 amino acids. The CDR3 DNA reads as TGTGCCAGCAGACAAAGCGGGGGCCAAGACAATGAGCAGTTCTTC. It specifies CASRQSGGQDNEQFF.

This clonotype was found a few times. The chain is built from TRBV2 and TRBJ2-3; D gene uncertain. Germline V gene sequence: CDR1 SNHLY, CDR2 FYNNEI. V lost 7 bases and J lost 7, with 15 bases in between. This CDR3 spans 13 amino acids. This CDR3 reads CASNSYYRNTQYF. The CDR3 bases are TGTGCCAGCAATTCCTACTACCGGAATACGCAGTATTTT. The full variable domain, in which reference TRBV2 and TRBJ2-3 provide the parts outside the CDR3, is EPEVTQTPSHQVTQMGQEVILRCVPISNHLYFYWYRQILGQKVEFLVSFYNNEISEKSEIFDDQFSVERPDGSNFTLKIRSTKLEDSAMYFCASNSYYRNTQYFGPGTRLTVL.

This rearrangement joins TRBV2 to TRBJ1-1; 8 bases are shared with TRBD1. This CDR3 spans 13 amino acids. V dropped 6 bases and J dropped 6; count of bases not matched to a gene: 6. Germline CDR1 is SNHLY and CDR2 is FYNNEI. CDR3 region: CASRQGGSAEAFF. The CDR3 nucleotides are TGTGCCAGCAGACAGGGGGGTAGTGCTGAAGCTTTCTTT.

CDR3 loop: CASSIQTSGGRSGELFF. DNA of the CDR3: TGTGCCAGCAGTATACAAACTAGCGGGGGCCGTAGCGGGGAGCTGTTTTTT. The chain combines TRBV6-1 with TRBJ2-2; 11 nucleotides line up with TRBD2. The CDR3 totals 17 residues. J lost 7 bases, V lost 5 bases, and 12 bases had no gene match. Per germline, CDR1 MNHNS and CDR2 SASEGT.

The chain recombines TRBV12-3 or TRBV12-4 with TRBJ1-5; 8 bases line up with TRBD1. J lost 6 bases, V lost 4 bases, and 5 bases had no gene match. CDR3 length: 14 amino acids. The CDR3 nucleotides read TGTGCCAGCAGTTCAGGACAGGGATGTCAGCCCCAGCATTTT. Its translation is CASSSGQGCQPQHF.

This clonotype appeared many times. The chain links TRBV2 to TRBJ2-7, with 9 bases aligning to TRBD1. CDR1 is SNHLY and CDR2 is FYNNEI in the germline V gene. The CDR3 totals 16 residues. The junction had 16 bases not matched to a gene; V was cut back by 7 bases and J by 6 bases. CDR3 coding DNA: TGTGCCAGCAAGGGGGGGACAGGGATCCTTCTGGGCGAGCAGTACTTC. It specifies CASKGGTGILLGEQYF.

This clonotype was picked up many times. The J gene is TRBJ2-5, the V gene TRBV4-1, with D hard to call. V was trimmed by 5 bases and J by 3 bases, leaving 10 bases between them. This CDR3 is 13 amino acids long. Germline loops: CDR1 MGHRA, CDR2 YSYEKL. The CDR3 nucleotides are TGCGCCAGCAGCGCTCGGACGGAAGAGACCCAGTACTTC. Translating gives CASSARTEETQYF.

The sample holds many counts of this clonotype. The J gene is TRBJ1-1, the V gene TRBV7-9; 10 bases map to TRBD1. V shed 5 bases, J shed 3 bases, and the junction held 3 bases outside the gene matches. Germline V lookup: CDR1 SEHNR, CDR2 FQNEAQ (reference sequence). The CDR3 extends over 14 amino acids. CDR3 sequence: CASSRQGADTEAFF. The CDR3 nucleotides are TGTGCCAGCAGCCGACAGGGGGCTGACACTGAAGCTTTCTTT.

With regard to this clonotype: A clone one base away is much larger, so this may be a read error. The conserved phenylalanine or tryptophan normally closing the CDR3 is absent here, so this likely arose from a read error. J is TRBJ1-1 and V is TRBV30; no clear D. V gave up 0 bases and J gave up 0 bases, with 5 bases separating them. Looked up from germline, CDR1 is GTSNPN and CDR2 is SVGIG (reference sequence). This CDR3 is built from 13 residues. The CDR3 spells CAWSVQMNTEAFL. The CDR3 DNA reads TGTGCCTGGAGTGTACAGATGAACACTGAAGCTTTCCTT.

The sample holds many counts of this clonotype. The chain uses TRBV11-2 and TRBJ2-5, with D uncertain. Looked up from germline, CDR1 is SGHAT and CDR2 is FQNNGV. Trimming cost V 3 bases and J 2 bases, with 7 bases left between them. This CDR3 is 13 amino acids long. CDR3 DNA: TGTGCCAGCAGCTTTGGGGTACAAGAGACCCAGTACTTC. Its protein product is CASSFGVQETQYF.